Following are 30 T cell receptor beta chains from one sample sequenced in a study of blood T cell repertoires in COVID-19 (dated by TCRdb to about 2020). The library was produced with the immunoSEQ multiplex PCR assay. TCRdb mirrors the immuneACCESS table, restricted to in-frame sequences. Some clones are absent from its copies; in checked studies, under half trace to an unresolved V gene, and the reason for the others is unknown. In this sample the table shows around 200,000 clones, roughly 90% of which occur a single time. In total, the top ten clones hold roughly 0.56% of the sample. The material sequenced was peripheral blood. The receptors originated from a man aged 50 to 60 with acute or convalescent COVID-19.

This clone showed up just once. The chain combines TRBV29-1 with TRBJ2-7, with D unclear. This CDR3 is built from 13 residues. In germline, CDR1 is SQVTM, CDR2 ANQGSEA. V lost 0 bases and J 1 base, leaving 7 bases between the germline ends. The CDR3 reads CSVEDSASYEQYF. CDR3 sequence (DNA): TGCAGCGTTGAAGACTCCGCGTCCTACGAGCAGTACTTC.

The V and J genes are TRBV27 and TRBJ2-3, with 7 bases lining up with TRBD2. The CDR3 covers 15 residues. V lost 7 bases and J lost 3; bases outside the gene matches: 10. Germline CDR1 and CDR2: MNHEY and SMNVEV (reference sequence). The CDR3, as DNA: TGTGCCAGCAAACAACTAGCGATTGGTACAGATACGCAGTATTTT. This codes for CASKQLAIGTDTQYF.

V is TRBV15 and J is TRBJ2-5, with D hard to call. The CDR3 covers 14 residues. CDR1 and CDR2 (germline): LNHNV, YYDKDF (reference sequence). V was pared by 0 bases and J by 1 base, with 6 bases between. The CDR3 DNA follows: TGTGCCACCAGCAGAGATCGGGTCCAAGAGACCCAGTACTTC. It is translated as CATSRDRVQETQYF.

The rearrangement uses TRBV6-5 and TRBJ2-5; TRBD2 is a possible D gene (5 bases). The germline V gene has CDR1 MNHEY and CDR2 SVGAGI. This CDR3 is 14 amino acids long. Trimming removed 2 bases from V and 5 bases from J, with 12 bases in between. In nucleotides, the CDR3 is TGTGCCAGCAGTTACCCCGACGGGGTGGAGACCCAGTACTTC. Translating it yields CASSYPDGVETQYF.

V and J are TRBV2 and TRBJ1-1; D unresolved. The ends were cut back, 3 bases at V and 0 bases at J, with 8 bases in the middle. CDR1 is SNHLY and CDR2 is FYNNEI in the germline V gene. The CDR3 is made up of 14 amino acids. CDR3 bases: TGTGCCAGCAGTGAGGTGGCTGTGAACACTGAAGCTTTCTTT. Its translation: CASSEVAVNTEAFF.

The chain employs TRBV20-1 and TRBJ1-1, with D unclear. The V and J ends lost 8 bases and 5 bases respectively, with 12 bases between them. The CDR3 loop spans 11 amino acids. The germline CDR1 and CDR2 sequences are DFQATT and SNEGSKA (reference sequence). The CDR3 sequence is CSSPGETEAFF. CDR3 coding DNA: TGCAGTTCACCGGGAGAGACTGAAGCTTTCTTT.

The chain is built from TRBV4-3 and TRBJ1-1, with D maybe TRBD1 (6 bases). The CDR3 consists of 13 residues. From germline, CDR1 is LGHNA and CDR2 YSLEER. The V gene lost 2 bases and the J gene lost 7 bases, with 11 bases spanning the gap. CDR3 sequence: CASSQLTGFEAFF. Written as DNA, the CDR3 is TGCGCCAGCAGCCAACTTACAGGGTTTGAAGCTTTCTTT.

The chain employs TRBV7-9 and TRBJ2-7; 10 positions agree with TRBD2. V was pared by 3 bases and J by 5 bases, with 7 bases of the junction left unmatched. The CDR3 spans 15 residues. The germline CDR1 and CDR2 sequences are SEHNR and FQNEAQ (reference sequence). The DNA for the CDR3 is TGTGCCAGCAGCTTCTTAGCGGGAGGCCCCGACGAGCAGTACTTC. It specifies CASSFLAGGPDEQYF.

This clone was seen more than once but under ten times. This rearrangement joins TRBV6-6 to TRBJ1-6, with TRBD1 as a possible D gene (6 bases). The CDR3 totals 14 residues. The germline V gene encodes CDR1 MNHNY and CDR2 SVGAGI (reference sequence). Trimming left V 6 bases short and J 9 bases short, with 15 bases between. CDR3 sequence: CASSQRDTSSPLHF. In DNA form, the CDR3 reads TGTGCCAGCAGCCAACGGGACACCTCTTCACCCCTCCACTTT.

The V call is TRBV29-1, the J call TRBJ1-2; possibly TRBD1 for D (5 bases). The CDR3 spans 11 residues. Trimming removed 5 bases from V and 8 bases from J, with 12 bases in between. Germline assignment: CDR1 SQVTM and CDR2 ANQGSEA. CDR3 coding DNA: TGCAGCGTTCAAGGGGCAAGGGGCTACACCTTC. This translates into CSVQGARGYTF.

This clone was seen just once. The chain uses TRBV27 and TRBJ2-3, with 8 positions matching TRBD2. The CDR3 covers 19 residues. Germline lookup yields CDR1 MNHEY and CDR2 SMNVEV (reference sequence). The trim removed 2 bases at V and 1 base at J, leaving 14 bases unmatched. The CDR3: CASSLNMLGSGKGTDTQYF. The DNA of the CDR3 is TGTGCCAGCAGTTTAAATATGCTCGGTAGCGGGAAGGGCACAGATACGCAGTATTTT.

This rearrangement joins TRBV11-1 to TRBJ1-1; TRBD1 matches 8 bases. V lost 5 bases to trimming and J lost 11 bases; unmatched junction nucleotides: 10. Looked up from germline, CDR1 is SGHAT and CDR2 is FQDESV (reference sequence). This CDR3 contains 13 residues. The chain's CDR3 is CASSSTAAGGAFF. The CDR3 DNA follows: TGTGCCAGCAGCAGTACCGCGGCAGGGGGCGCTTTCTTT. Full variable domain (rest looked up from reference TRBV11-1 and TRBJ1-1): EAEVAQSPRYKITEKSQAVAFWCDPISGHATLYWYRQILGQGPELLVQFQDESVVDDSQLPKDRFSAERLKGVDSTLKIQPAELGDSAMYLCASSSTAAGGAFFGQGTRLTVV.

The gene calls are TRBV7-9 and TRBJ2-6; D ambiguous. This CDR3 region has 16 residues. V dropped 5 bases and J dropped 0 bases, with 11 bases sitting between them. Germline-derived CDR1 and CDR2 are SEHNR and FQNEAQ (reference sequence). CDR3 nucleotide sequence: TGTGCCAGCAGCGAACTACGGAGCTCTGGGGCCAACGTCCTGACTTTC. It codes for CASSELRSSGANVLTF.

The chain has TRBV7-2 and TRBJ2-4; TRBD1 aligns across 7 bases. Germline CDR1 is SGHTA and CDR2 is FQGNSA. V shed 3 bases, J shed 6 bases, and the junction held 5 bases outside the gene matches. This CDR3 has 14 residues. This CDR3 is CASSFLTGVNIQYF. The CDR3 bases are TGTGCCAGCAGCTTCCTCACAGGGGTAAACATTCAGTACTTC.

In nucleotides, the CDR3 is TGTGCCAGCAGTGGAACCGTTTTGGTGCTAGCGCAGTACAATGAGCAGTTCTTC. It codes for CASSGTVLVLAQYNEQFF. V and J are TRBV28 and TRBJ2-1; a possible D gene is TRBD2 (6 bases). Germline lookup yields CDR1 MDHEN and CDR2 SYDVKM. Trimming shortened V by 5 bases and J by 4 bases, and 24 bases separated the two germline ends. The CDR3 has 18 residues.

This chain links TRBV7-2 with TRBJ1-5, with 7 bases fitting TRBD1. The CDR3 length is 14 residues. Trimming at V came to 6 bases and at J to 4 bases, leaving 6 bases not matched to a gene. Per germline, CDR1 SGHTA and CDR2 FQGNSA. CDR3 in DNA: TGTGCCAGCAGTCCAACAGGGGATAATCAGCCCCAGCATTTT. Amino acids: CASSPTGDNQPQHF.

This clone was counted once. This sequence joins TRBV29-1 and TRBJ2-6; no reliable D call. With 3 bases removed from V and 0 bases from J, the gap between germline ends came to 9 bases. The CDR3 is made up of 15 amino acids. Germline assignment: CDR1 SQVTM and CDR2 ANQGSEA. CDR3 amino acids: CSVERRSSGANVLTF. CDR3 in DNA: TGCAGCGTTGAGCGGCGGAGCTCTGGGGCCAACGTCCTGACTTTC.

The V gene is TRBV7-2, the J gene TRBJ2-5; weak D call: TRBD2 (5 bases). V gave up 5 bases and J gave up 4 bases, with 14 bases separating them. Germline-derived CDR1 and CDR2 are SGHTA and FQGNSA. This CDR3 is built from 14 residues. The CDR3 DNA sequence: TGTGCCAGCAGCCCGGAGGCAGGCCGAGAGACCCAGTACTTC. Encoded protein: CASSPEAGRETQYF. Full variable domain (outside the CDR3, taken from reference TRBV7-2 and TRBJ2-5): GAGVSQSPSNKVTEKGKDVELRCDPISGHTALYWYRQSLGQGLEFLIYFQGNSAPDKSGLPSDRFSAERTGGSVSTLTIQRTQQEDSAVYLCASSPEAGRETQYFGPGTRLLVL.

The chain combines TRBV6-5 with TRBJ2-3, with 8 bases matching TRBD1. After removal of 5 bases from V and 4 bases from J, the junction contained 8 bases not matched to a gene. Germline-derived CDR1 and CDR2 are MNHEY and SVGAGI. There are 15 residues in the CDR3. The CDR3 loop reads CASSPGQGFSDTQYF. In nucleotides, the CDR3 is TGTGCCAGCAGTCCAGGACAGGGTTTTTCAGATACGCAGTATTTT.

The chain couples TRBV5-1 to TRBJ2-2; 7 bases are a match to TRBD1. V trimming: 5 bases; J trimming: 4 bases; junction bases outside the gene matches: 8. CDR3 size: 15 residues. CDR1 and CDR2 from the germline V gene are SGHRS and YFSETQ. This chain's CDR3 is CASRYRGASTGELFF. For the CDR3, the DNA is TGCGCCAGCAGGTACAGGGGAGCCTCCACCGGGGAGCTGTTTTTT.

The rearrangement uses TRBV7-9 and TRBJ2-7, with 8 bases fitting TRBD2. This CDR3 contains 15 residues. Germline CDR1 and CDR2: SEHNR and FQNEAQ (reference sequence). V shed 1 base, J shed 2 bases, and the junction held 4 bases outside the gene matches. CDR3 in amino acids: CASSLGGGGTYEQYV. CDR3 sequence (DNA): TGTGCCAGCAGCTTAGGTGGCGGGGGGACCTACGAGCAGTACGTC.

The DNA for the CDR3 is TGTGCCAGCAGCTTAACTACAGGGGCAACAATCTACAATGAGCAGTTCTTC. This encodes CASSLTTGATIYNEQFF. The chain recombines TRBV7-8 with TRBJ2-1; 7 bases map to TRBD1. The CDR3 is 17 amino acids. CDR1 SGHVS and CDR2 FQNEAQ come from the germline V gene. V was clipped by 2 bases and J by 3 bases; unmatched bases: 10.

This rearrangement joins TRBV7-2 to TRBJ2-2; weak D call: TRBD1 (6 bases). Trimming stripped 5 bases from V and 0 bases from J, with 13 bases between. This CDR3 has 16 amino acids. Germline CDR1 SGHTA, CDR2 FQGNSA. The CDR3 loop reads CASSPGTIANTGELFF. For the CDR3, the DNA is TGTGCCAGCAGCCCCGGGACAATCGCGAACACCGGGGAGCTGTTTTTT.

The J gene is TRBJ2-7, the V gene TRBV11-2; TRBD1 agrees at 8 bases. The length of the CDR3 is 16 residues. Germline CDR1 is SGHAT and CDR2 is FQNNGV. J gave up 2 bases and V 1 base, and 7 bases lay outside the gene matches. The CDR3 sequence: CASSLGWTGNTYEQYV. DNA for the CDR3: TGTGCCAGCAGCTTAGGTTGGACAGGGAATACCTACGAGCAGTACGTC.

This clone has a handful of counts. The rearrangement uses TRBV6-5 and TRBJ2-7; 9 bases align to TRBD2. The length of the CDR3 is 14 residues. Germline V gene data show CDR1 as MNHEY and CDR2 as SVGAGI. The ends lost 6 bases at V and 4 bases at J; junction bases unmatched: 7. CDR3 region: CASRPSGAGYEQYV. The CDR3 region has the DNA TGTGCCAGCAGACCTAGCGGGGCGGGTTACGAGCAGTACGTC.

This clone was observed a few times. This CDR3 is also generated by other DNA sequences in the sample. The chain is built from TRBV30 and TRBJ1-1; D is perhaps TRBD1 (5 bases). Trimming took 5 bases from V and 4 from J, leaving 8 bases between them. Germline-derived CDR1 and CDR2 are GTSNPN and SVGIG (reference sequence). This CDR3 is built from 11 residues. CDR3 nucleotide sequence: TGTGCCTGGGCTAGGGGCACTGAAGCTTTCTTT. Translating it yields CAWARGTEAFF.

V gene TRBV5-1 combines with J gene TRBJ2-3; D might be TRBD2 (10 bases). Per the germline V gene, CDR1 is SGHRS and CDR2 is YFSETQ. V shed 0 bases and J shed 4 bases, with 21 bases lying between them. The CDR3 runs to 18 residues. The CDR3 sequence: CASSLVTSGTGPPDTQYF. CDR3 bases: TGCGCCAGCAGCTTGGTTACTAGCGGGACAGGGCCCCCAGATACGCAGTATTTT. The variable domain in full, with the rest retrieved from reference TRBV5-1 and TRBJ2-3, is KAGVTQTPRYLIKTRGQQVTLSCSPISGHRSVSWYQQTPGQGLQFLFEYFSETQRNKGNFPGRFSGRQFSNSRSEMNVSTLELGDSALYLCASSLVTSGTGPPDTQYFGPGTRLTVL.

The rearrangement links TRBV6-5 to TRBJ2-1, with 9 bases matching TRBD2. CDR1 is MNHEY and CDR2 is SVGAGI in the germline V gene. Trimming cost V 0 bases and J 7 bases; bases outside gene matches: 7. This CDR3 region has 16 residues. CDR3 residues: CASSYSGAGGENEQFF. Here the CDR3 DNA reads TGTGCCAGCAGTTACTCGGGCGCGGGGGGGGAGAATGAGCAGTTCTTC.

The chain is built from TRBV7-2 and TRBJ1-1; possible D gene TRBD1, 5 bases. V shed 4 bases and J shed 13 bases, with 13 bases lying between them. This CDR3 has 11 residues. Germline assignment: CDR1 SGHTA and CDR2 FQGNSA. Here the CDR3 reads CASSSYYRIFF. CDR3 sequence (DNA): TGTGCCAGCAGCTCCTACTACAGGATTTTCTTT.

The rearrangement uses TRBV25-1 and TRBJ1-5; 7 bases map to TRBD1. V shed 4 bases and J 2 bases; nucleotides not matched to a gene: 5. The CDR3 has 15 residues. Germline CDR1 MGHDK, CDR2 SYGVNS. The CDR3 DNA reads as TGTGCCAGCAGTGGCCGAACAGGGGGCAATCAGCCCCAGCATTTT. This encodes CASSGRTGGNQPQHF. Full variable domain (missing parts from reference TRBV25-1 and TRBJ1-5): EADIYQTPRYLVIGTGKKITLECSQTMGHDKMYWYQQDPGMELHLIHYSYGVNSTEKGDLSSESTVSRIRTEHFPLTLESARPSHTSQYLCASSGRTGGNQPQHFGDGTRLSIL.